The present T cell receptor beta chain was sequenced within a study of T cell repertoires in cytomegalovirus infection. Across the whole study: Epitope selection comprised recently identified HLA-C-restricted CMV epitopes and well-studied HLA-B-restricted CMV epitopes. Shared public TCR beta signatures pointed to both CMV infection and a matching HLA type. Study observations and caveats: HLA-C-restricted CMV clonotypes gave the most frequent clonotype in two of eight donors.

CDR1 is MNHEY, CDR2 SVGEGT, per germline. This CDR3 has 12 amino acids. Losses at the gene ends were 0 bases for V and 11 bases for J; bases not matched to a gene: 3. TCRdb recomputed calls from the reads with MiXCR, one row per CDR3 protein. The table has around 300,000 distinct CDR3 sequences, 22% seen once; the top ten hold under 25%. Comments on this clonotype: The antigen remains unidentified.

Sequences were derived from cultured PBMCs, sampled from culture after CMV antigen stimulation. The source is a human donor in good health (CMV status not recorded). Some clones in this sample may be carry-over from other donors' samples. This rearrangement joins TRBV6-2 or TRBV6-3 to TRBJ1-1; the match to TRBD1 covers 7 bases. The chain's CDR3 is CASSYSTQGAFF. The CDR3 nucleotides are TGTGCCAGCAGTTACTCGACACAGGGGGCTTTCTTT.